The clone carrying this T cell receptor beta chain was detected many times. The sample belongs to a study of T cells in Graves' hyperthyroidism and ophthalmopathy. What was amplified from RNA transcripts were TCR beta CDR3 regions. TCR CDR3 regions were first amplified by RT-PCR with HTBI primers. TCRdb recomputed calls from the multiplex PCR reads with MiXCR, one row per CDR3 protein. The sample lists 550,000 to 700,000 distinct CDR3 sequences, 14% to 15% seen once, with around 4.5% in the top ten. The V gene's germline CDR1 is MDHEN and CDR2 SYDVKM. CDR3 length: 15 residues. The V segment lost 7 bases and the J segment 7 bases; nucleotides outside the gene matches: 15.

The sequence was collected from a woman between 40 and 55 years old with Graves' ophthalmopathy. The V and J genes are TRBV28 and TRBJ2-7, with TRBD1 identical over 8 bases. Sequenced material: blood. DNA of the CDR3: TGTGCCAGCACTTTTTTCGGACAGGGCTTCGTGGAGCAGTACTTC. Protein product: CASTFFGQGFVEQYF.